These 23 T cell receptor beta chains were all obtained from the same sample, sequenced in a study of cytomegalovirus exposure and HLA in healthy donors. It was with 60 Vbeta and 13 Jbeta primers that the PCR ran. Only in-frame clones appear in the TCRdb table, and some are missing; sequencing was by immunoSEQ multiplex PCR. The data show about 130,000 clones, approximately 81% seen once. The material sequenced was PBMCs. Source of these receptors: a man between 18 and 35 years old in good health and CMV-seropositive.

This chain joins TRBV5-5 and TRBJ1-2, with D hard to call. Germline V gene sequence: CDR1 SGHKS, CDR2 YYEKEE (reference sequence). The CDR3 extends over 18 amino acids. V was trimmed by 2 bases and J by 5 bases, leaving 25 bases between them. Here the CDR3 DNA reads TGTGCCAGCAGCTTATTATTTGATCGCGCCCCGTCTGCGTATGGCTACACCTTC. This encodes CASSLLFDRAPSAYGYTF. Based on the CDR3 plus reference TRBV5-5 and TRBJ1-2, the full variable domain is DAGVTQSPTHLIKTRGQQVTLRCSPISGHKSVSWYQQVLGQGPQFIFQYYEKEERGRGNFPDRFSARQFPNYSSELNVNALLLGDSALYLCASSLLFDRAPSAYGYTFGSGTRLTVV.

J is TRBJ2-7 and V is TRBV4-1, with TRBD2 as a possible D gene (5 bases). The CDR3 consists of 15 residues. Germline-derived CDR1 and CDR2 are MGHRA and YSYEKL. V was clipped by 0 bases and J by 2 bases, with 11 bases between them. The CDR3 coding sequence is TGCGCCAGCAGCCAAGAATTGAGAGGGACCTACGAGCAGTACTTC. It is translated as CASSQELRGTYEQYF.

CDR3 residues: CASGLGLLYEQYF. The CDR3 DNA reads as TGTGCCAGCGGCTTAGGACTGCTCTACGAGCAGTACTTC. The J gene is TRBJ2-7, the V gene TRBV2, with D maybe TRBD2 (5 bases). CDR3 length: 13 residues. V was shortened by 8 bases and J by 3 bases, with 14 bases between the two germline ends. From germline, CDR1 is SNHLY and CDR2 FYNNEI. The entire variable domain, with the rest obtained from reference TRBV2 and TRBJ2-7, is as follows: EPEVTQTPSHQVTQMGQEVILRCVPISNHLYFYWYRQILGQKVEFLVSFYNNEISEKSEIFDDQFSVERPDGSNFTLKIRSTKLEDSAMYFCASGLGLLYEQYFGPGTRLTVT.

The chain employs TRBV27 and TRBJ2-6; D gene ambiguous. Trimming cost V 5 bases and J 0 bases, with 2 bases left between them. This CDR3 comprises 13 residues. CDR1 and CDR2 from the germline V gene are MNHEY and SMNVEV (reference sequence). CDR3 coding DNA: TGTGCCAGCAGTCTCTCTGGGGCCAACGTCCTGACTTTC. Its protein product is CASSLSGANVLTF.

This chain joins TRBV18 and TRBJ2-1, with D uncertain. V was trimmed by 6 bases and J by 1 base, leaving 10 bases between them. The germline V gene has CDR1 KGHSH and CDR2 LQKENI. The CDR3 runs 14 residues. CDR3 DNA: TGTGCCAGCTCCCCAATGCGGTCCTACAATGAGCAGTTCTTC. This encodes CASSPMRSYNEQFF.

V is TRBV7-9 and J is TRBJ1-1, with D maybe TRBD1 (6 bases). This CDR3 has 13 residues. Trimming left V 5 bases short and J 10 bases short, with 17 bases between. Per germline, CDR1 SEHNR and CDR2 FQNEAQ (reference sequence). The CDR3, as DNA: TGTGCCAGCAGCACCGGGACACTCATAGCAGCTTTCTTT. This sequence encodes CASSTGTLIAAFF.

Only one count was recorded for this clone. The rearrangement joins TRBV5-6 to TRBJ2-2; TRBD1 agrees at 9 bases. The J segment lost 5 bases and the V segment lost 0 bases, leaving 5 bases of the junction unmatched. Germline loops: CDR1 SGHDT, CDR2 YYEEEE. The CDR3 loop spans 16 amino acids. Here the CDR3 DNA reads TGTGCCAGCAGCTTGGGCGGGGACAGGGTGACCGGGGAGCTGTTTTTT. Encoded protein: CASSLGGDRVTGELFF. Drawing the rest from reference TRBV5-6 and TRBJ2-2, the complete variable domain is DAGVTQSPTHLIKTRGQQVTLRCSPKSGHDTVSWYQQALGQGPQFIFQYYEEEERQRGNFPDRFSGHQFPNYSSELNVNALLLGDSALYLCASSLGGDRVTGELFFGEGSRLTVL.

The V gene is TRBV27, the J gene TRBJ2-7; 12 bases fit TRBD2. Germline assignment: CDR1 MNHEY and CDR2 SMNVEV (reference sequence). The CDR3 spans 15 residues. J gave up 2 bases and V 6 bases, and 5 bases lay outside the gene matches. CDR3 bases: TGTGCCAGCAGGCGGACTAGCGGGGATGCCTACGAGCAGTACTTC. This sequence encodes CASRRTSGDAYEQYF.

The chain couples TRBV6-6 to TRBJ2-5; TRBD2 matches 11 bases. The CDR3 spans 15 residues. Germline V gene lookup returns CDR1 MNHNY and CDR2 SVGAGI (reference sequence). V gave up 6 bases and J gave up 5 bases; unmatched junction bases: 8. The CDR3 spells CASSTTSGSSETQYF. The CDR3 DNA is TGTGCCAGCAGCACCACTAGCGGGAGTTCGGAGACCCAGTACTTC.

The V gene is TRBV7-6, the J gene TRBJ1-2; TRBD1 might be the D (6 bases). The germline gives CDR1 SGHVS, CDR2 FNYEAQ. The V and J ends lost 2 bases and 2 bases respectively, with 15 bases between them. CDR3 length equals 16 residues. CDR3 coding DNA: TGTGCCAGCAGCTTATCAGAGTATAGGGGGAACTATGGCTACACCTTC. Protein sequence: CASSLSEYRGNYGYTF.

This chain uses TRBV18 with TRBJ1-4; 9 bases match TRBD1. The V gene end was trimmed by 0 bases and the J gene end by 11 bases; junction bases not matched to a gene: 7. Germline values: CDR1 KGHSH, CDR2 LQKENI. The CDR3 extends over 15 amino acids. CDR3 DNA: TGTGCCAGCTCACCACCGGAACACAGGGGGCTGAAACTGTTTTTT. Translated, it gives CASSPPEHRGLKLFF.

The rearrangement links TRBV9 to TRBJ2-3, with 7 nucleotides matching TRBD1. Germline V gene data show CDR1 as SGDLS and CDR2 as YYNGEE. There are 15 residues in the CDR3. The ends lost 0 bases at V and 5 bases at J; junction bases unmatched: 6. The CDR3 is CASSVVGGSRDTQYF. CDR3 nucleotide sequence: TGTGCCAGCAGCGTAGTAGGGGGCTCGAGAGATACGCAGTATTTT. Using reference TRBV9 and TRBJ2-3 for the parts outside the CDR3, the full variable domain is DSGVTQTPKHLITATGQRVTLRCSPRSGDLSVYWYQQSLDQGLQFLIQYYNGEERAKGNILERFSAQQFPDLHSELNLSSLELGDSALYFCASSVVGGSRDTQYFGPGTRLTVL.

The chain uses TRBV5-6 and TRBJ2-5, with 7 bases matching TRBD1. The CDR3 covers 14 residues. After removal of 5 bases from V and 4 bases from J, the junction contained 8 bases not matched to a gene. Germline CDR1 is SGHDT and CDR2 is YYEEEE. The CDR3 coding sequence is TGTGCCAGCAGAGGACAGGACCAACGAGAGACCCAGTACTTC. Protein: CASRGQDQRETQYF.

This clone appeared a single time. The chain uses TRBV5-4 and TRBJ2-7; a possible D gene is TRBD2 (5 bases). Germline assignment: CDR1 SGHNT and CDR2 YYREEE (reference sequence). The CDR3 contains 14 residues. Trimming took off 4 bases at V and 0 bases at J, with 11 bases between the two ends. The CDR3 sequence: CASSPGGYSYEQYF. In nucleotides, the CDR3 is TGTGCCAGCAGCCCAGGCGGGTACTCCTACGAGCAGTACTTC.

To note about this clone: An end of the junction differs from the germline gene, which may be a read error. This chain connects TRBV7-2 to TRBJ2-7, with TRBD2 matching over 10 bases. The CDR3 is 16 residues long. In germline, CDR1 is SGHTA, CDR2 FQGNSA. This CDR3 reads CASTLNPAGGKYEQYF. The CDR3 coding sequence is TGTGCCAGCACCTTAAACCCAGCGGGGGGGAAGTACGAGCAGTACTTC.

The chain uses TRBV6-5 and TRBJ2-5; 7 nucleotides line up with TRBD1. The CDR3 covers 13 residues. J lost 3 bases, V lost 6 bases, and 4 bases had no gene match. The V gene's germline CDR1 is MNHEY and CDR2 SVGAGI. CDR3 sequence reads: CASSWDSKETQYF. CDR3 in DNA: TGTGCCAGCAGCTGGGACAGTAAAGAGACCCAGTACTTC.

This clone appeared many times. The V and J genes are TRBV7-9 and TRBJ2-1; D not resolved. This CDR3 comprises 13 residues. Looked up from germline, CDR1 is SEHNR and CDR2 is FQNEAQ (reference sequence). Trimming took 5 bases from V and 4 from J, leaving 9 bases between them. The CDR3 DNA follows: TGTGCCAGCAGCAGAAGTACTTACAATGAGCAGTTCTTC. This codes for CASSRSTYNEQFF.

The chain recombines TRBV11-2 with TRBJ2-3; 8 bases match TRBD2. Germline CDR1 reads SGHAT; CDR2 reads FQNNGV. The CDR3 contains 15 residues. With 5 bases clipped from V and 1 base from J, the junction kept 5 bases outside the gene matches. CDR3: CASSPGGAGTDTQYF. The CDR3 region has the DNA TGTGCCAGCAGCCCCGGGGGGGCGGGCACAGATACGCAGTATTTT.

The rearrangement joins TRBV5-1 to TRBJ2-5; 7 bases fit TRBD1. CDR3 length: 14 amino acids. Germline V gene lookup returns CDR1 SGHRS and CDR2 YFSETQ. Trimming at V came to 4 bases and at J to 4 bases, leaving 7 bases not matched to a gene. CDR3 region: CASSPDAGGETQYF. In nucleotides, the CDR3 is TGCGCCAGCAGCCCGGACGCAGGGGGAGAGACCCAGTACTTC.

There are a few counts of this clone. The CDR3 protein is CASSRTTGRNEKLFF. In DNA, the CDR3 is TGCGCCAGCAGCCGTACAACCGGGAGGAATGAAAAACTGTTTTTT. V is TRBV5-1 and J is TRBJ1-4; D unclear. The CDR3 runs to 15 residues. Looked up from germline, CDR1 is SGHRS and CDR2 is YFSETQ. V gave up 4 bases and J gave up 5 bases, with 15 bases separating them.

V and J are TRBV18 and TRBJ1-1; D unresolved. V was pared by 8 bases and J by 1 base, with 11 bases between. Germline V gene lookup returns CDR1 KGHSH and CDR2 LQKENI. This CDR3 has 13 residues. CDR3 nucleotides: TGTGCCAGCCTGCCGACAAGGAACACTGAAGCTTTCTTT. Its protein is CASLPTRNTEAFF.

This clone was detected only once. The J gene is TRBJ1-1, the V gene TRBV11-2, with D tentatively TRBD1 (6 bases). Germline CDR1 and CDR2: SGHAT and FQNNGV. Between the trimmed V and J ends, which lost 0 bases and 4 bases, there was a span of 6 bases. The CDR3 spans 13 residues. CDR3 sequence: CASSLEGGTEAFF. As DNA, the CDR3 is TGTGCCAGCAGCTTAGAAGGGGGCACTGAAGCTTTCTTT. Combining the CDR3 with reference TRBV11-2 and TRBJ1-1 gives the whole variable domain EAGVAQSPRYKIIEKRQSVAFWCNPISGHATLYWYQQILGQGPKLLIQFQNNGVVDDSQLPKDRFSAERLKGVDSTLKIQPAKLEDSAVYLCASSLEGGTEAFFGQGTRLTVV.

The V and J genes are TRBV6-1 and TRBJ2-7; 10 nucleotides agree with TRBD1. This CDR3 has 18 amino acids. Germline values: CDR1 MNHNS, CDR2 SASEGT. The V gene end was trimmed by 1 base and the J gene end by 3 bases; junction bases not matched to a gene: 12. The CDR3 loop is CASSEVISIGQGGYEQYF. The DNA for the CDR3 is TGTGCCAGCAGTGAAGTAATTAGTATAGGACAGGGGGGCTACGAGCAGTACTTC.